These 2 T cell receptor beta chains were sequenced from one sample in a study of blood T cell repertoires in COVID-19 (dated by TCRdb to 2018 to 2020). Library construction relied on the immunoSEQ multiplex PCR assay. Sourced from immuneACCESS, this table was stored by TCRdb with only in-frame sequences that have V and J called. A share of the clones is absent; for the studies checked, an unresolved V gene accounts for under half, and the remainder has no known explanation. For this sample the table gives roughly 33,000 clones, of which nearly 95% were detected only once. The ten biggest clones cover 5.2% of the sample. Sequenced sample: peripheral blood. The receptor set was obtained from a human donor in a cohort sampled during active COVID-19.

This chain joins TRBV7-9 and TRBJ1-2, with a weak D call TRBD1 (5 bases). Trimming pared 4 bases from V and 8 bases from J, leaving 14 bases between. This CDR3 is 13 amino acids long. The germline CDR1 and CDR2 sequences are SEHNR and FQNEAQ (reference sequence). CDR3 DNA sequence: TGTGCCAGCAGCTCGGGGGAGCGTCGAGGCTACACCTTC. Translated, it gives CASSSGERRGYTF.

The genes are TRBV3-1 (or the pseudogene TRBV3-2) and TRBJ1-1; D perhaps matches TRBD1 (6 bases). V lost 4 bases, J lost 3 bases, and 9 bases lay in between. This CDR3 is built from 13 residues. Germline V CDR1 and CDR2: LGHDT, YNNKEL (reference sequence). The CDR3 loop is CASSPEGDTEAFF. The CDR3 DNA follows: TGTGCCAGCAGCCCCGAGGGGGACACTGAAGCTTTCTTT.